The 18 T cell receptor beta chains listed next were all sequenced from one sample in a study of regulatory T cells in long-lasting Graves disease (dated by TCRdb to about 2021). The receptor library was made with multiplex PCR. TCRdb names Illumina HiSeq 4000 as the instrument used. iRepertoire HTBI primers and Arm-PCR amplification of CDR3 regions were used to construct TCR beta libraries. TCRdb handled the public reads itself, with Q25 trimming in fastp and clone calling in MiXCR, and kept productive beta chains. Rows merge per CDR3 protein into single entries with the most common DNA and genes. The sample table contains about 400,000 distinct CDR3 sequences; only one count was recorded for roughly 15% of them. Around 21% of the sample belongs to the ten largest clones. This sample's time point label indicates: newly diagnosed GD, antithyroid drugs for less than 3 months. RNA was extracted from PBMCs in TRIzol for both TCR sequencing and RNA sequencing.

These data also featured in a second study, about T cells in Graves' hyperthyroidism and ophthalmopathy.

The sequences come from peripheral blood mononuclear cells (PBMCs), collected at new diagnosis, from a patient treated with antithyroid drugs. These receptors all come from a woman aged 18-29 years with Graves disease. Donor details come from another sample of the same person, matched by shared clones.

This clonotype was observed many times. The CDR3 DNA sequence: TGTGCCTGGAGTCCGGCGACCCCAGATACGCAGTATTTT. It translates to CAWSPATPDTQYF. The chain has TRBV30 and TRBJ2-3; no clear D. Trimming removed 2 bases from V and 4 bases from J, with 10 bases in between. Germline V gene lookup returns CDR1 GTSNPN and CDR2 SVGIG (reference sequence). This CDR3 has 13 residues.

In its sample, this clonotype was seen many times. This chain connects TRBV5-1 to TRBJ1-1; D is unclear. This CDR3 has 13 residues. The germline V gene encodes CDR1 SGHRS and CDR2 YFSETQ. The ends were cut back, 0 bases at V and 6 bases at J, with 9 bases in the middle. CDR3 sequence: CASSLALRAEAFF. For the CDR3, the DNA is TGCGCCAGCAGCTTGGCCTTAAGGGCTGAAGCTTTCTTT. The complete variable domain, with remaining parts taken from reference TRBV5-1 and TRBJ1-1, reads KAGVTQTPRYLIKTRGQQVTLSCSPISGHRSVSWYQQTPGQGLQFLFEYFSETQRNKGNFPGRFSGRQFSNSRSEMNVSTLELGDSALYLCASSLALRAEAFFGQGTRLTVV.

At least ten counts were recorded for this clonotype. J is TRBJ1-2 and V is TRBV4-1; D remains ambiguous. The CDR3 contains 12 residues. Trimming took off 5 bases at V and 1 base at J, with 5 bases between the two ends. Germline lookup yields CDR1 MGHRA and CDR2 YSYEKL. The CDR3 DNA sequence: TGCGCCAGCAGCGGGAGTAACTATGGCTACACCTTC. This gives the protein CASSGSNYGYTF.

This clonotype was counted at least ten times. V and J are TRBV18 and TRBJ1-5; 7 nucleotides match TRBD1. V shed 2 bases and J 2 bases; nucleotides not matched to a gene: 3. This CDR3 comprises 15 residues. Germline assignment: CDR1 KGHSH and CDR2 LQKENI. The CDR3 DNA reads as TGTGCCAGCTCACCATCAGGGACAGGCAATCAGCCCCAGCATTTT. Translating gives CASSPSGTGNQPQHF.

The sample holds a few counts of this clonotype. The chain combines TRBV6-5 with TRBJ1-4; perhaps TRBD1 as D (5 bases). From germline, CDR1 is MNHEY and CDR2 SVGAGI. The CDR3 covers 16 residues. V was pared by 0 bases and J by 8 bases, with 16 bases between. This chain's CDR3 is CASSYSIGAEREKLFF. Written as DNA, the CDR3 is TGTGCCAGCAGTTACTCGATTGGGGCAGAACGGGAAAAACTGTTTTTT.

This clonotype was counted many times. V is TRBV7-9 and J is TRBJ2-3; no clear D. V dropped 4 bases and J dropped 8 bases, with 7 bases sitting between them. Germline CDR1 SEHNR, CDR2 FQNEAQ (reference sequence). This CDR3 is built from 11 residues. The CDR3 DNA reads as TGTGCCAGCAGCTCCCGGGTTACGCAGTATTTT. Translated, it gives CASSSRVTQYF.

There are a few counts of this clonotype. J is TRBJ2-1 and V is TRBV19, with TRBD2 matching 8 bases. The CDR3 is 16 amino acids. V trimming: 3 bases; J trimming: 9 bases; junction bases outside the gene matches: 13. Germline loops: CDR1 LNHDA, CDR2 SQIVND (reference sequence). The chain's CDR3 is CASSIVGRDRWGEQFF. The DNA for the CDR3 is TGTGCCAGTAGTATTGTCGGGAGGGACCGATGGGGTGAGCAGTTCTTC.

This clonotype was counted at least ten times. The CDR3: CASSLVLAGNEQFF. DNA for the CDR3: TGTGCCAGCAGCTTGGTGCTAGCGGGGAATGAGCAGTTCTTC. This chain joins TRBV5-6 and TRBJ2-1, with 9 bases lining up with TRBD2. The CDR3 is 14 amino acids. Germline lookup yields CDR1 SGHDT and CDR2 YYEEEE. J lost 7 bases, V lost 0 bases, and 2 bases had no gene match.

At least ten counts were recorded for this clonotype. This chain connects TRBV3-1 to TRBJ1-6, with a possible D match to TRBD1 (5 bases). The V gene's germline CDR1 is LGHDT and CDR2 YNNKEL (reference sequence). Trimming pared 5 bases from V and 4 bases from J, leaving 9 bases between. The CDR3 is 14 residues long. The CDR3 is CASSEGSYNSPLHF. CDR3 DNA: TGTGCCAGCAGCGAGGGGTCTTATAATTCACCCCTCCACTTT.

This clonotype was recorded at least ten times. The rearrangement uses TRBV20-1 and TRBJ2-7, with 13 positions matching TRBD2. This CDR3 has 15 residues. V gave up 5 bases and J gave up 4 bases; unmatched junction bases: 8. Germline V gene data show CDR1 as DFQATT and CDR2 as SNEGSKA (reference sequence). Here the CDR3 DNA reads TGCAGTGCTCAGAGGACTAGCGGGAGTTTTTACGAGCAGTACTTC. Its translation: CSAQRTSGSFYEQYF.

This clonotype was recorded many times. The V and J genes are TRBV3-1 and TRBJ2-3; a weak D match, TRBD2 (6 bases). This CDR3 spans 14 amino acids. The V and J ends lost 7 bases and 2 bases respectively, with 13 bases between them. Germline loops: CDR1 LGHDT, CDR2 YNNKEL (reference sequence). The chain's CDR3 is CASKGRLITDTQYF. The CDR3 nucleotides are TGTGCCAGCAAGGGGAGGCTCATCACAGATACGCAGTATTTT.

This clonotype was observed many times. J is TRBJ2-3 and V is TRBV28; no clear D. Trimming stripped 8 bases from V and 1 base from J, with 16 bases between. The CDR3 has 15 residues. CDR1 and CDR2 (germline): MDHEN, SYDVKM. CDR3 coding DNA: TGTGCCAGCTCTCCCCGGCCCCCAGGCACAGATACGCAGTATTTT. It yields the protein CASSPRPPGTDTQYF.

This clonotype came up many times. The chain couples TRBV12-3 or TRBV12-4 to TRBJ2-1; 10 positions agree with TRBD2. The CDR3 has 15 amino acids. V gave up 4 bases and J gave up 4 bases; unmatched junction bases: 4. CDR3 sequence reads: CASSWGSGGYNEQFF. The CDR3 DNA follows: TGTGCCAGCAGTTGGGGTAGCGGGGGGTACAATGAGCAGTTCTTC.

This clonotype was picked up many times. A read error may account for a junction end that differs from germline. The V and J genes are TRBV4-1 and TRBJ2-7; D possibly matches TRBD1 or TRBD2 (5 bases each). Germline CDR1 and CDR2: MGHRA and YSYEKL. The CDR3 has 17 residues. The CDR3 loop is CASSQHPGRTRTYEQYF. CDR3 coding DNA: TGTGCCAGCAGCCAACATCCGGGACGAACTAGGACCTACGAGCAGTACTTC.

This clonotype has just a few counts. The rearrangement links TRBV5-1 to TRBJ1-6; tentatively, D is TRBD1 (6 bases). This CDR3 has 16 residues. V lost 4 bases to trimming and J lost 7 bases, with 18 bases between them. Germline V lookup: CDR1 SGHRS, CDR2 YFSETQ. The CDR3 loop is CASSLSTGATNSPLHF. CDR3 in DNA: TGCGCCAGCAGCCTCTCGACAGGCGCCACGAATTCACCCCTCCACTTT.

This clonotype was counted at least ten times. The chain is built from TRBV11-2 and TRBJ2-5; D might be TRBD2 (6 bases). Germline V lookup: CDR1 SGHAT, CDR2 FQNNGV. The CDR3 length is 18 residues. V gave up 1 base and J gave up 4 bases, with 22 bases separating them. The CDR3 is CASSLVAGGPLVRETQYF. The DNA of the CDR3 is TGTGCCAGCAGCTTAGTAGCTGGAGGGCCTTTGGTCCGAGAGACCCAGTACTTC.

The CDR3 is CASSMGSTVPTEAFF. The CDR3 region has the DNA TGCGCCAGTAGCATGGGAAGCACCGTCCCCACTGAAGCTTTCTTT. The chain combines TRBV5-1 with TRBJ1-1; D remains unclear. The germline gives CDR1 SGHRS, CDR2 YFSETQ. Trimming took 8 bases from V and 4 from J, leaving 21 bases between them. The CDR3 consists of 15 residues.

This clonotype was recorded a few times. A read error may be the cause here, since a much bigger clone is one base away. The chain employs TRBV5-1 and TRBJ2-3; D possibly corresponds to TRBD2 (7 bases). V lost 9 bases and J lost 2, with 19 bases in between. This CDR3 has 15 residues. Germline V gene sequence: CDR1 SGHRS, CDR2 YFSETQ. This CDR3 reads CATSRRGGFTDTQYF. As DNA, the CDR3 is TGCGCCACCTCCAGACGCGGGGGCTTCACAGATACGCAGTATTTT. The variable domain in full, with the rest retrieved from reference TRBV5-1 and TRBJ2-3, is KAGVTQTPRYLIKTRGQQVTLSCSPISGHRSVSWYQQTPGQGLQFLFEYFSETQRNKGNFPGRFSGRQFSNSRSEMNVSTLELGDSALYLCATSRRGGFTDTQYFGPGTRLTVL.